This T cell receptor beta chain was sequenced in a study of T cell repertoires in cytomegalovirus infection. Study as a whole: The authors relied on CMV epitopes, both recently identified HLA-C-restricted and well-studied HLA-B-restricted.

TCRdb redid the calling of the reads with MiXCR, one entry per CDR3 protein. The sample includes about 55,000 distinct CDR3 sequences, roughly 20% seen only once; the top ten take under 75%. Findings and caveats of the study: The ex vivo response showed dominance by HLA-C-restricted CMV-specific TCR beta clonotypes.

Germline loops: CDR1 MNHNY, CDR2 SVGAGI (reference sequence). V lost 5 bases to trimming and J lost 9 bases, with 14 bases between them. The CDR3 totals 13 residues. This clonotype is a singleton in its sample. The antigen remains unidentified. The chain joins TRBV6-6 to TRBJ2-1; D call uncertain. This sequence was found in a human donor in good health (CMV status not recorded). Some clones in this sample may be carry-over from other donors' samples. The sequences come from CD8+ T cells from cultured PBMCs, collected from culture after CMV antigen stimulation. The CDR3 reads CASSIADGREQFF. CDR3 in DNA: TGTGCCAGCAGTATAGCTGACGGGCGTGAGCAGTTCTTC.